These T cell receptor beta chains were read from a single sample in a study of blood T cells in healthy people across ages. Each CDR3 protein gets one entry after TCRdb re-called the 5' RACE reads with MiXCR. This sample yields hundreds of thousands of distinct CDR3 sequences, of which roughly 21% are seen a single time; roughly 3.9% belongs to the top ten. What was sequenced was blood. The receptors originated from a man between 65 and 79 years old in good health. The CDR3 runs from the conserved cysteine through the conserved F or W. D genes are given only for firm matches. Part of the rows lack a size; the others show once, few, many or a class for expanded clones.

TRBV11-3	TRBD2	TRBJ2-1	few	CASSLGLAGGHEQFF	TGTGCCAGCAGCTTAGGGCTAGCGGGAGGTCATGAGCAGTTCTTC
TRBV3-1	NA	TRBJ1-3	NA	CASSQGSGLLSGNTIYF	TGTGCCAGCAGCCAAGGCTCCGGACTACTCTCTGGAAACACCATATATTTT
TRBV27	TRBD2	TRBJ2-2	NA	CASSLGTSVTNTGELFF	TGTGCCAGCAGTTTGGGGACTAGCGTAACGAACACCGGGGAGCTGTTTTTT
TRBV6-5	TRBD2	TRBJ2-3	NA	CASSYSLAGGLTDTQYF	TGTGCCAGCAGTTACTCGCTAGCGGGAGGCCTCACAGATACGCAGTATTTT
TRBV20-1	TRBD2	TRBJ2-1	NA	CSARPSGRYNEQFF	TGCAGTGCTAGACCTAGCGGGAGGTACAATGAGCAGTTCTTC
TRBV18	NA	TRBJ1-1	once	CASSPDPKERTHPNAEAFF	TGTGCCAGCTCACCCGACCCTAAAGAAAGAACTCACCCGAACGCTGAAGCTTTCTTT
TRBV28	NA	TRBJ2-7	few	CASSWGPPVYEQYF	TGTGCCAGCAGTTGGGGACCGCCGGTCTACGAGCAGTACTTC
TRBV9	NA	TRBJ2-3	few	CASSVSRKGKTDTQYF	TGTGCCAGCAGCGTAAGTCGGAAAGGGAAGACAGATACGCAGTATTTT
TRBV7-6	TRBD1	TRBJ1-3	NA	CASSYQGGSGNTIYF	TGTGCCAGCAGCTACCAGGGGGGCTCTGGAAACACCATATATTTT
TRBV4-1	NA	TRBJ1-1	NA	CASSRVGVNTEAFF	TGCGCCAGCAGCCGCGTAGGGGTCAACACTGAAGCTTTCTTT
TRBV2	TRBD2	TRBJ2-7	many	CASSSTGTSGTEQYF	TGTGCCAGCAGTTCTACCGGGACTAGCGGGACCGAGCAGTACTTC
TRBV6-5	TRBD2	TRBJ2-1	many	CASRTGLAGNNEQFF	TGTGCCAGCCGGACTGGACTAGCGGGAAACAATGAGCAGTTCTTC
TRBV4-1	NA	TRBJ1-4	few	CASSQDGARSNEKLFF	TGCGCCAGCAGCCAAGATGGAGCCAGGTCTAATGAAAAACTGTTTTTT
TRBV6-5	TRBD2	TRBJ2-1	few	CASRRLAGVENEQFF	TGTGCCAGCAGGCGACTAGCGGGAGTTGAAAATGAGCAGTTCTTC
TRBV10-2	TRBD2	TRBJ2-5	many	CASSEPHSTSGRAGRETQYF	TGCGCCAGCAGTGAGCCGCACTCTACTAGCGGGAGGGCCGGTAGGGAGACCCAGTACTTC
TRBV20-1	NA	TRBJ2-5	NA	CSAGAGTGQETQYF	TGCAGTGCTGGCGCAGGGACGGGCCAAGAGACCCAGTACTTC
TRBV29-1	NA	TRBJ2-5	NA	CSVPSRLETQYF	TGCAGCGTTCCTAGCCGTTTGGAGACCCAGTACTTC
TRBV20-1	NA	TRBJ2-7	many	CSARSHRVGEQYF	TGCAGTGCTAGATCTCACAGGGTGGGTGAGCAGTACTTC
TRBV20-1	NA	TRBJ2-7	NA	CSAAGSTYEQYF	TGCAGTGCAGCCGGGTCAACCTACGAGCAGTACTTC
TRBV7-6	NA	TRBJ1-6	NA	CASSLRENSPLHF	TGTGCCAGCAGCTTAAGGGAGAATTCACCCCTCCACTTT
TRBV2	NA	TRBJ1-4	few	CASSEFGRIATNEKLFF	TGTGCCAGCAGTGAATTTGGCAGAATTGCAACTAATGAAAAACTGTTTTTT
TRBV7-3	TRBD1	TRBJ2-3	NA	CASKRTGAEDTQYF	TGTGCCAGCAAACGGACAGGGGCGGAAGATACGCAGTATTTT
TRBV6-6	NA	TRBJ2-7	NA	CASSYPSGGGAIYEQYF	TGTGCCAGCAGTTACCCGTCAGGAGGGGGCGCAATATACGAGCAGTACTTC
TRBV27	TRBD2	TRBJ2-1	NA	CASKVSGGRIHNEQFF	TGTGCCAGCAAAGTCTCGGGCGGGAGAATCCACAATGAACAGTTCTTC
TRBV29-1	TRBD2	TRBJ2-1	few	CSVVSGGANEQFF	TGCAGCGTTGTTAGCGGGGGGGCGAATGAGCAGTTCTTC
TRBV4-1	TRBD2	TRBJ2-1	NA	CASSRSVPSGRSRSEQFF	TGCGCCAGCAGTCGTTCGGTGCCTAGCGGGAGATCTCGCAGTGAGCAGTTCTTC
TRBV10-3	NA	TRBJ1-2	few	CAISPRDTSDGYTF	TGTGCCATCAGCCCCAGGGACACTAGTGATGGCTACACCTTC
TRBV4-1	TRBD1	TRBJ2-3	few	CASSQRTGADTDTQYF	TGCGCCAGCAGCCAAAGAACAGGGGCGGACACAGATACGCAGTATTTT
TRBV12-3/TRBV12-4	TRBD1	TRBJ1-5	NA	CASSFTGGPNQPQHF	TGTGCCAGCAGTTTTACAGGGGGGCCCAATCAGCCCCAGCATTTT
TRBV10-3	TRBD1	TRBJ2-5	many	CAISEVQGAGETQYF	TGTGCCATCAGTGAAGTACAGGGGGCGGGGGAGACCCAGTACTTC
TRBV4-1	NA	TRBJ2-7	once	CASSQRQGQYEQYF	TGCGCCAGCAGCCAACGCCAGGGCCAATACGAGCAGTACTTC
TRBV7-9	TRBD2	TRBJ2-2	few	CASSLTSPGELFF	TGTGCCAGCAGCTTGACTAGCCCCGGGGAGCTGTTTTTT
TRBV10-3	TRBD1	TRBJ1-4	NA	CAIRGDRGHEKLFF	TGTGCCATCAGAGGGGACAGGGGCCATGAAAAACTGTTTTTT
TRBV6-5	TRBD2	TRBJ2-1	many	CASSISGSYNEQFF	TGTGCCAGCAGTATTAGCGGGTCCTACAATGAGCAGTTCTTC
TRBV19	NA	TRBJ2-7	NA	CASSIADLYYEQYF	TGTGCCAGTAGTATCGCCGACCTTTACTACGAGCAGTACTTC
TRBV3-1	TRBD1	TRBJ2-7	NA	CASSPPDREYEQYF	TGTGCCAGCAGCCCACCGGACAGGGAATACGAGCAGTACTTC
TRBV18	NA	TRBJ2-5	few	CASSQGVFQETQYF	TGTGCCAGCTCACAAGGCGTCTTCCAAGAGACCCAGTACTTC
TRBV5-1	NA	TRBJ2-7	NA	CASSTAGTPQGEQYF	TGCGCCAGCAGCACAGCCGGGACTCCTCAGGGGGAGCAGTACTTC
TRBV5-1	TRBD2	TRBJ2-5	many	CASSLSIGRLQETQYF	TGCGCCAGCAGCTTATCTATCGGGAGGCTACAAGAGACCCAGTACTTC
TRBV24-1	TRBD2	TRBJ2-1	NA	CATSDSPSGAHYNEQFF	TGTGCCACCAGTGATTCCCCTAGCGGGGCCCACTACAATGAGCAGTTCTTC
TRBV7-6	TRBD2	TRBJ2-5	NA	CASSLVVAGPYNEQLF	TGTGCCAGCAGCTTAGTGGTAGCGGGGCCCTACAATGAGCAGCTCTTC